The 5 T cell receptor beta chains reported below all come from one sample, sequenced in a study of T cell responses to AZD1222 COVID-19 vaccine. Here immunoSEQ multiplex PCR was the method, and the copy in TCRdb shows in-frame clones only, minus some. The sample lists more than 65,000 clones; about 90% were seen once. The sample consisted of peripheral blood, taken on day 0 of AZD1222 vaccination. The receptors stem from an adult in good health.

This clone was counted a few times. This CDR3 reads CASSQTSGRNEQYF. CDR3 DNA: TGTGCCAGCAGCCAAACTAGCGGGAGAAACGAGCAGTACTTC. This rearrangement joins TRBV3-1 (or the pseudogene TRBV3-2) to TRBJ2-7; 11 bases are a match to TRBD2. The CDR3 length is 14 residues. Germline trimming cut 2 bases from V and 5 bases from J; bases unmatched to any gene: 2. From germline, CDR1 is LGHDT and CDR2 YNNKEL (reference sequence).

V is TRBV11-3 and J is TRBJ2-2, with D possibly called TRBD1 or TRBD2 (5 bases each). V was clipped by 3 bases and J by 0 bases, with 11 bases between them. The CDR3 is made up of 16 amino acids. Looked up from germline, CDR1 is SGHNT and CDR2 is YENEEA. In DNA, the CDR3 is TGTGCCAGCAGCTTTGGGACCGAGCCGAACACCGGGGAGCTGTTTTTT. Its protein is CASSFGTEPNTGELFF.

As DNA, the CDR3 is TGTGCCAGCTCACCGCAGCCCCAGCATTTT. Translating gives CASSPQPQHF. The J gene is TRBJ1-5, the V gene TRBV18; no reliable D call. Per the germline V gene, CDR1 is KGHSH and CDR2 is LQKENI. The CDR3 loop spans 10 amino acids. The V gene lost 3 bases and the J gene lost 7 bases, with 1 base spanning the gap.

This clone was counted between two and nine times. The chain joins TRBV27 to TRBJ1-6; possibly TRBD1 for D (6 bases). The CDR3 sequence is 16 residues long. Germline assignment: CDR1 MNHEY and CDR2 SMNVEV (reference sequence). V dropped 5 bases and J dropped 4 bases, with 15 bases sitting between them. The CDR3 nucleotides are TGTGCCAGCAGTACCTCCCGGACAGCTTATAATTCACCCCTCCACTTT. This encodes CASSTSRTAYNSPLHF.

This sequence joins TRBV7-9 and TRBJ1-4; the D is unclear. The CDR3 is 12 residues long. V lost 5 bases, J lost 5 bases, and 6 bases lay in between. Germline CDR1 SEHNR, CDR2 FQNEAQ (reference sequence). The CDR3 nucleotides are TGTGCCAGCAGCGCCCTCAATGAAAAACTGTTTTTT. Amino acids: CASSALNEKLFF.